Shown below are 22 T cell receptor beta chains from a single sample sequenced in a study of blood T cell repertoires in COVID-19. Generated by immunoSEQ multiplex PCR, the TCRdb table keeps only in-frame clones and is missing some. The profile shows approximately 150,000 clones, approximately 90% of them singletons. The sample taken for sequencing was peripheral blood. The source is a human donor in a cohort sampled during active COVID-19.

V gene TRBV28 combines with J gene TRBJ1-1; the D is unclear. V was trimmed by 3 bases and J by 8 bases, leaving 13 bases between them. The germline gives CDR1 MDHEN, CDR2 SYDVKM. The CDR3 length is 13 residues. This CDR3 is CASSLLPGMEAFF. CDR3 sequence (DNA): TGTGCCAGCAGTTTGCTCCCCGGGATGGAAGCTTTCTTT.

This chain links TRBV28 with TRBJ1-5, with 8 nucleotides matching TRBD1. The CDR3 is 14 amino acids. Germline lookup yields CDR1 MDHEN and CDR2 SYDVKM. V lost 3 bases to trimming and J lost 7 bases; unmatched junction nucleotides: 5. CDR3 protein: CASSFRQGKQPQHF. The CDR3 DNA follows: TGTGCCAGCAGTTTCCGACAGGGGAAGCAGCCCCAGCATTTT.

This chain connects TRBV2 to TRBJ2-7, with TRBD2 matching over 8 bases. The CDR3 length is 14 residues. Germline loops: CDR1 SNHLY, CDR2 FYNNEI. The J segment lost 13 bases and the V segment lost 0 bases, leaving 11 bases of the junction unmatched. Written as DNA, the CDR3 is TGTGCCAGCAGTGAAGCGCTTCAGGCGGGGGGCCGATACTTC. As protein: CASSEALQAGGRYF.

This chain connects TRBV5-1 to TRBJ2-3; a possible D gene is TRBD2 (5 bases). The V gene lost 2 bases and the J gene lost 3 bases, with 13 bases spanning the gap. CDR1 is SGHRS and CDR2 is YFSETQ in the germline V gene. This CDR3 is 15 amino acids long. DNA of the CDR3: TGCGCCAGCAGCTTAGTCGGGGAGTTTACAGATACGCAGTATTTT. Its protein product is CASSLVGEFTDTQYF.

This chain joins TRBV13 and TRBJ2-5; D may be TRBD2 (5 bases). Trimming took off 2 bases at V and 5 bases at J, with 12 bases between the two ends. The germline CDR1 and CDR2 sequences are PRHDT and FYEKMQ (reference sequence). There are 14 residues in the CDR3. This CDR3 is CASSLRARGETQYF. As DNA, the CDR3 is TGTGCCAGCAGCTTAAGGGCCCGAGGGGAGACCCAGTACTTC.

The V call is TRBV19, the J call TRBJ1-2, with a tentative D call TRBD1 (5 bases). With 2 bases removed from V and 3 bases from J, the gap between germline ends came to 13 bases. The CDR3 consists of 15 residues. Germline loops: CDR1 LNHDA, CDR2 SQIVND (reference sequence). CDR3 residues: CASSISQQGYYGYTF. The CDR3 nucleotides are TGTGCCAGTAGTATATCCCAGCAGGGCTACTATGGCTACACCTTC. Full variable domain (missing parts from reference TRBV19 and TRBJ1-2): DGGITQSPKYLFRKEGQNVTLSCEQNLNHDAMYWYRQDPGQGLRLIYYSQIVNDFQKGDIAEGYSVSREKKESFPLTVTSAQKNPTAFYLCASSISQQGYYGYTFGSGTRLTVV.

The J gene is TRBJ2-7, the V gene TRBV4-1, with 7 bases aligning to TRBD2. The CDR3 is 15 residues long. V dropped 0 bases and J dropped 6; count of bases not matched to a gene: 8. Germline CDR1 MGHRA, CDR2 YSYEKL. The CDR3 sequence is CASSQDSQGGREQYF. CDR3 sequence (DNA): TGCGCCAGCAGCCAAGATAGTCAGGGAGGGCGCGAGCAGTACTTC.

The chain couples TRBV27 to TRBJ1-5; no clear D. CDR1 is MNHEY and CDR2 is SMNVEV in the germline V gene (reference sequence). CDR3 length equals 16 residues. V lost 4 bases to trimming and J lost 6 bases, with 19 bases between them. The CDR3 DNA reads TGTGCCAGCAGTTCCCTCAGCCGTGGTGAGGGTCAGCCCCAGCATTTT. Its protein is CASSSLSRGEGQPQHF.

The CDR3 nucleotides are TGTGCCAGCAGCTTAGAGGGGACAGGGGTCTATGGCTACACCTTC. Protein: CASSLEGTGVYGYTF. The gene calls are TRBV7-9 and TRBJ1-2; 10 nucleotides line up with TRBD1. Unmatched junction bases numbered 3, after V lost 1 base and J lost 4 bases. The CDR3 spans 15 residues. Germline assignment: CDR1 SEHNR and CDR2 FQNEAQ (reference sequence).

The rearrangement links TRBV5-1 to TRBJ2-5; TRBD1 agrees at 8 bases. The CDR3 contains 15 residues. CDR1 is SGHRS and CDR2 is YFSETQ in the germline V gene. With 1 base clipped from V and 1 base from J, the junction kept 3 bases outside the gene matches. The DNA for the CDR3 is TGCGCCAGCAGCTTGCTGACAGGGGCCCAAGAGACCCAGTACTTC. This gives the protein CASSLLTGAQETQYF.

The DNA of the CDR3 is TGTGCCAGCAGCTTAACTCCGACTAGCACAGATACGCAGTATTTT. It translates to CASSLTPTSTDTQYF. The V gene is TRBV7-3, the J gene TRBJ2-3, with D unclear. Germline assignment: CDR1 SGHTA and CDR2 FQGTGA. With 0 bases removed from V and 0 bases from J, the gap between germline ends came to 7 bases. This CDR3 spans 15 amino acids.

This clone was picked up one time. The rearrangement links TRBV6-5 to TRBJ2-5; 7 nucleotides line up with TRBD1. CDR3 length: 14 residues. In germline, CDR1 is MNHEY, CDR2 SVGAGI. V was pared by 6 bases and J by 11 bases, with 15 bases of the junction left unmatched. This CDR3 reads CASSDGQGVREQYF. In nucleotides, the CDR3 is TGTGCCAGCAGCGACGGGCAGGGGGTAAGAGAGCAGTACTTC.

This clone was detected only a few times. J is TRBJ1-2 and V is TRBV30; 7 positions agree with TRBD1. With 2 bases clipped from V and 0 bases from J, the junction kept 3 bases outside the gene matches. The CDR3 runs 14 residues. Per the germline V gene, CDR1 is GTSNPN and CDR2 is SVGIG (reference sequence). CDR3 sequence: CAWSLGTANYGYTF. In DNA, the CDR3 is TGTGCCTGGAGTCTTGGGACAGCTAACTATGGCTACACCTTC.

The rearrangement joins TRBV6-2 or TRBV6-3 to TRBJ2-5, with D perhaps matching TRBD1 (5 bases). Germline loops: CDR1 MNHEY, CDR2 SVGEGT. This CDR3 contains 16 residues. Trimming took off 1 base at V and 2 bases at J, with 14 bases between the two ends. The CDR3 here is CASSYLQGRVQETQYF. DNA of the CDR3: TGTGCCAGCAGTTACTTGCAGGGAAGGGTTCAAGAGACCCAGTACTTC.

This sequence joins TRBV9 and TRBJ2-5; TRBD1 might be the D (5 bases). In germline, CDR1 is SGDLS, CDR2 YYNGEE. V was shortened by 0 bases and J by 2 bases, with 8 bases between the two germline ends. The CDR3 has 14 amino acids. The CDR3 coding sequence is TGTGCCAGCAGCGTAGGAAACAGGCAAGAGACCCAGTACTTC. Its translation: CASSVGNRQETQYF. The full variable domain, completed using reference TRBV9 and TRBJ2-5, is DSGVTQTPKHLITATGQRVTLRCSPRSGDLSVYWYQQSLDQGLQFLIQYYNGEERAKGNILERFSAQQFPDLHSELNLSSLELGDSALYFCASSVGNRQETQYFGPGTRLLVL.

The gene calls are TRBV28 and TRBJ2-7; D gene unclear. The CDR3 is 13 amino acids. V was clipped by 3 bases and J by 2 bases, with 8 bases between them. The V gene's germline CDR1 is MDHEN and CDR2 SYDVKM. The CDR3 DNA reads TGTGCCAGCAGTTTGGGCACGACCTACGAGCAGTACTTC. Residues: CASSLGTTYEQYF.

The chain recombines TRBV6-5 with TRBJ1-6; 10 bases agree with TRBD1. V lost 6 bases, J lost 6 bases, and 5 bases stayed unmatched. The CDR3 sequence is 15 residues long. Germline V gene sequence: CDR1 MNHEY, CDR2 SVGAGI. The DNA for the CDR3 is TGTGCCAGCAGACCCGGGACAGGGGCTAATTCACCCCTCCACTTT. Its protein product is CASRPGTGANSPLHF.

Concerning this clone: The sample carries other DNA sequences with the same CDR3. The V call is TRBV7-9, the J call TRBJ1-2, with 7 positions matching TRBD1. Losses at the gene ends were 3 bases for V and 3 bases for J; bases not matched to a gene: 4. The CDR3 extends over 14 amino acids. Per the germline V gene, CDR1 is SEHNR and CDR2 is FQNEAQ (reference sequence). The CDR3 reads CASSFRGGDYGYTF. In DNA form, the CDR3 reads TGTGCCAGCAGCTTTAGAGGGGGCGACTATGGCTACACCTTC.

The rearrangement joins TRBV27 to TRBJ2-3; D possibly corresponds to TRBD1 (5 bases). V was clipped by 5 bases and J by 5 bases, with 20 bases between them. There are 16 residues in the CDR3. CDR1 is MNHEY, CDR2 SMNVEV, per germline (reference sequence). The CDR3 loop is CASSQPAPTAKDTQYF. The CDR3 region has the DNA TGTGCCAGCAGTCAGCCGGCCCCGACAGCCAAAGATACGCAGTATTTT.

The chain is built from TRBV27 and TRBJ2-2, with D unclear. This CDR3 spans 15 amino acids. Germline V CDR1 and CDR2: MNHEY, SMNVEV (reference sequence). V was clipped by 6 bases and J by 3 bases, with 14 bases between them. The CDR3 DNA reads TGTGCCAGCAGACACCTAGACGCGGACACCGGGGAGCTGTTTTTT. Translated, it gives CASRHLDADTGELFF.

This chain uses TRBV15 with TRBJ2-4, with 7 bases matching TRBD2. The CDR3 spans 17 residues. Germline assignment: CDR1 LNHNV and CDR2 YYDKDF (reference sequence). Trimming cost V 1 base and J 0 bases; bases outside gene matches: 6. CDR3 in amino acids: CATSRGGLAVAKNIQYF. The CDR3 DNA follows: TGTGCCACCAGCAGAGGAGGTCTAGCGGTAGCCAAAAACATTCAGTACTTC.

This clone was seen once. The chain links TRBV25-1 to TRBJ2-2, with 7 bases that match TRBD1. Germline CDR1 and CDR2: MGHDK and SYGVNS. CDR3 length: 16 residues. J was trimmed by 5 bases and V by 3 bases; bases with no gene match: 9. The CDR3 DNA reads TGTGCCAGCAGTGATCCCCGACAGGGTAGGACCGGGGAGCTGTTTTTT. Encoded protein: CASSDPRQGRTGELFF.